This TCR beta chain derives from a study of blood T cells in healthy people across ages. CDR1 SGHTA and CDR2 FQGTGA come from the germline V gene. CDR3 size: 13 residues. For the second PCR, which ran for 7 to 11 cycles, a sample-barcoded 5' primer and a J-beta primer mix were used. From the 5' RACE reads, TCRdb called clonotypes with MiXCR, one entry per CDR3 protein. The table lists about 1.5 million distinct CDR3 sequences, roughly two fifths of them singletons. This clonotype came up a few times. Researchers isolated at least 6.5 million PBMCs per sample. The chain recombines TRBV7-3 with TRBJ2-5; weak D call: TRBD1 (6 bases). The DNA end is a closer match to TRBJ2-7, so the J assignment may be wrong. Material for sequencing was blood. The sequence came from a woman aged 18 to 35 in good health. This CDR3 is CASSSQTGSEQYF. The CDR3 DNA follows: TGTGCCAGCAGCTCACAGACAGGAAGCGAGCAGTACTTC.